The 9 T cell receptor beta chains below all came from one sample that was sequenced in a study of T cell responses to AZD1222 COVID-19 vaccine. Sequencing was performed with immunoSEQ multiplex PCR; in TCRdb, only in-frame clones are kept and a portion is missing. The sample yields more than 95,000 clones, 92% seen once. The material was peripheral blood, obtained on day 0 of AZD1222 vaccination. The origin of the receptors is an adult in good health.

The V call is TRBV19, the J call TRBJ2-5; D is unresolved. Germline V CDR1 and CDR2: LNHDA, SQIVND (reference sequence). This CDR3 spans 15 amino acids. The ends were cut back, 2 bases at V and 2 bases at J, with 12 bases in the middle. In DNA, the CDR3 is TGTGCCAGTAGTATACTGAAGGGCCTGCAAGAGACCCAGTACTTC. This codes for CASSILKGLQETQYF.

The V gene is TRBV28, the J gene TRBJ1-5; D might be TRBD1 (6 bases). This CDR3 comprises 14 residues. V was shortened by 5 bases and J by 11 bases, with 19 bases between the two germline ends. CDR1 and CDR2 (germline): MDHEN, SYDVKM. CDR3: CASSPPDRIRAQHF. In DNA form, the CDR3 reads TGTGCCAGCAGTCCCCCCGACAGGATCAGGGCCCAGCATTTT.

The chain recombines TRBV7-2 with TRBJ2-2; weak D call: TRBD1 (6 bases). CDR1 SGHTA and CDR2 FQGNSA come from the germline V gene. Between the trimmed V and J ends, which lost 5 bases and 5 bases, there was a span of 18 bases. The CDR3 totals 16 residues. CDR3 sequence: CASSSRGTRGTGELFF. CDR3 DNA: TGTGCCAGCAGCAGCCGAGGGACGAGGGGGACCGGGGAGCTGTTTTTT.

The chain recombines TRBV18 with TRBJ2-5; TRBD1 is a possible D gene (5 bases). V was pared by 2 bases and J by 5 bases, with 15 bases between. CDR1 is KGHSH and CDR2 is LQKENI in the germline V gene. The CDR3 is made up of 15 amino acids. As DNA, the CDR3 is TGTGCCAGCTCACCAAGGTTGTCCCCAGGGGAGACCCAGTACTTC. Translation gives CASSPRLSPGETQYF.

This chain connects TRBV27 to TRBJ2-7, with D maybe TRBD2 (7 bases). Trimming pared 2 bases from V and 9 bases from J, leaving 17 bases between. The CDR3 spans 14 residues. Germline loops: CDR1 MNHEY, CDR2 SMNVEV (reference sequence). The CDR3, as DNA: TGTGCCAGCAGTTTAGGAGCGGGACACCTTTCGCAGTACTTC. This codes for CASSLGAGHLSQYF.

This CDR3 reads CASSLEPRGNYGYTF. The CDR3 DNA follows: TGTGCCAGCAGCTTAGAGCCTCGTGGGAACTATGGCTACACCTTC. This chain connects TRBV11-2 to TRBJ1-2; D is undetermined. The CDR3 has 15 amino acids. Trimming pared 0 bases from V and 2 bases from J, leaving 10 bases between. Germline V gene lookup returns CDR1 SGHAT and CDR2 FQNNGV.

This chain joins TRBV30 and TRBJ1-2; 9 nucleotides match TRBD1. Germline CDR1 GTSNPN, CDR2 SVGIG (reference sequence). J was trimmed by 6 bases and V by 6 bases; bases with no gene match: 5. The CDR3 is made up of 12 amino acids. The CDR3 here is CACWGQGHGYTF. The DNA for the CDR3 is TGTGCCTGTTGGGGACAGGGCCATGGCTACACCTTC.

As regards this clone: Relative to the germline gene, one junction end is altered; a read error may explain this. The chain employs TRBV7-7 and TRBJ2-1; TRBD2 matches 9 bases. Germline assignment: CDR1 SSHAT and CDR2 FNYEAQ (reference sequence). This CDR3 spans 16 amino acids. CDR3 DNA sequence: TGTGCTAGCAGCTTAGGGGCGGGAGGGCCTTACAATGAGCAGTTCTTC. It translates to CASSLGAGGPYNEQFF.

The chain joins TRBV6-6 to TRBJ1-2; D remains unclear. CDR3 length: 15 amino acids. Germline CDR1 MNHNY, CDR2 SVGAGI (reference sequence). V dropped 0 bases and J dropped 0 bases, with 8 bases sitting between them. CDR3 in DNA: TGTGCCAGCAGTTACTCCCTGATAGCTAACTATGGCTACACCTTC. Translating gives CASSYSLIANYGYTF.